This paragraph reports one T cell receptor (beta chain). CDR3 length: 13 amino acids. Germline CDR1 is GTSNPN and CDR2 is SVGIG (reference sequence). With 5 bases clipped from V and 2 bases from J, the junction kept 5 bases outside the gene matches. The naive CD8 population came from CD45RO-negative cells selected for CCR7, without terminally differentiated effector memory CD45RA+ cells. This specimen belongs to a study of shared clonotypes between healthy human individuals. TCRdb keeps only in-frame clones here, not all; method: immunoSEQ multiplex PCR. The profile shows roughly 1,800,000 clones, around 96% of them singletons.

The sequencing input was naive CD8+ T cells sorted from blood. The source is a man between 18 and 35 years old in good health. The chain uses TRBV30 and TRBJ2-7, with 8 bases lining up with TRBD2. CDR3 DNA: TGTGCCTGGGCCCCCGGGAGGGCCTACGAGCAGTACTTC. Its translation is CAWAPGRAYEQYF.